The sequence of this TCR beta chain was determined in a study of glioma-infiltrating T cells after dendritic cell vaccination. Turning to the study itself: Autologous tumor lysate was loaded overnight onto monocyte-derived dendritic cells grown about seven days with IL-4 and GM-CSF.

Notes on the study in general: The cohort had few patients with full blood and tumor sets.

Specified time point: after dendritic cell vaccination, including at tumor progression/relapse. Points on this clone: The antigen remains unidentified.

The CDR3 consists of 14 residues. CDR1 is LNHNV and CDR2 is YYDKDF in the germline V gene (reference sequence). Trimming removed 5 bases from V and 1 base from J; junction bases left unmatched: 2. Some clones are missing from TCRdb's copy, which holds only in-frame ones; the method was immunoSEQ multiplex PCR. The sample contains 110,000 or so clones, about 90% of which appear only once. The chain couples TRBV15 to TRBJ1-1; 9 bases map to TRBD1. The receptor was derived from a human donor with glioblastoma. The sample consisted of blood, taken after dendritic cell vaccination. CDR3 sequence (DNA): TGTGCCACCAGCCCGGACAGGGGGAACACTGAAGCTTTCTTT. It encodes CATSPDRGNTEAFF.